This T cell receptor beta chain was sequenced for a study of T cell responses to AZD1222 COVID-19 vaccine. Produced via immunoSEQ multiplex PCR; TCRdb's table is partial and in-frame only. The table lists roughly 80,000 clones, 82% of them singletons. General observations from the study: Reports indicate that nearly half of spike-specific TCRs are directed at unmutated variant regions. Among the donors, most were white British and more were female, and clonal diversity was possibly underestimated. Spike-specific TCRs gained breadth and depth after people received two AZD1222 doses.

Notes on this clone: The antigen is not known. One end of the junction fails to match germline, which may point to a read error.

Germline V lookup: CDR1 DFQATT, CDR2 SNEGSKA (reference sequence). The CDR3 is 13 amino acids. The clonotype comes from an adult in good health. The chain employs TRBV20-1 and TRBJ2-5; no reliable D call. Material: peripheral blood, obtained on day 0 of AZD1222 vaccination. The CDR3 here is CSASISAQQTQYF. The CDR3 nucleotides read TGCAGTGCTAGTATCAGTGCCCAACAGACCCAGTACTTC.